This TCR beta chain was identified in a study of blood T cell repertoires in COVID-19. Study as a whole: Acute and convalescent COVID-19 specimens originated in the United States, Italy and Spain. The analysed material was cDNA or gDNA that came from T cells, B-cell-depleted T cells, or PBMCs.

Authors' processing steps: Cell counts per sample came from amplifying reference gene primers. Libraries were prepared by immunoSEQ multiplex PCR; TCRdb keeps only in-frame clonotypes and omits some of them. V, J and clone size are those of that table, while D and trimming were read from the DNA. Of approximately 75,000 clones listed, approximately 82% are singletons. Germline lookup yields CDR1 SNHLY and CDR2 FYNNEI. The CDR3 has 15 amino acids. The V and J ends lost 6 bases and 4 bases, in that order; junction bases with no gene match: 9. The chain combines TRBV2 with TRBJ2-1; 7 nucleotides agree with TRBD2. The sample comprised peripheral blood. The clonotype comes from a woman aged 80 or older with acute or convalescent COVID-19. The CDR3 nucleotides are TGTGCCAGCAGAGGCTCAGCGGGGTCATACAATGAGCAGTTCTTC. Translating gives CASRGSAGSYNEQFF.